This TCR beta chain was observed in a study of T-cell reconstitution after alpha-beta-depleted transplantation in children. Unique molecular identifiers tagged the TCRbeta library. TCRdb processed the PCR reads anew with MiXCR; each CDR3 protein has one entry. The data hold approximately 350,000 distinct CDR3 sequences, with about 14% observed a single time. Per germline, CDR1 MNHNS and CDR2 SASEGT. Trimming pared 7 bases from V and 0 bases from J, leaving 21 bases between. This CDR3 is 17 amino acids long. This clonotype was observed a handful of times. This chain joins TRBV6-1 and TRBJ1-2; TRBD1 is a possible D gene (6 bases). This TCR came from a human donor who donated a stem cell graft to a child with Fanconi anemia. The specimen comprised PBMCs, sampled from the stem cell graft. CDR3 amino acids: CASTHEGGPLANYGYTF. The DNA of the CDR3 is TGTGCCAGCACCCACGAAGGGGGACCGTTGGCTAACTATGGCTACACCTTC.